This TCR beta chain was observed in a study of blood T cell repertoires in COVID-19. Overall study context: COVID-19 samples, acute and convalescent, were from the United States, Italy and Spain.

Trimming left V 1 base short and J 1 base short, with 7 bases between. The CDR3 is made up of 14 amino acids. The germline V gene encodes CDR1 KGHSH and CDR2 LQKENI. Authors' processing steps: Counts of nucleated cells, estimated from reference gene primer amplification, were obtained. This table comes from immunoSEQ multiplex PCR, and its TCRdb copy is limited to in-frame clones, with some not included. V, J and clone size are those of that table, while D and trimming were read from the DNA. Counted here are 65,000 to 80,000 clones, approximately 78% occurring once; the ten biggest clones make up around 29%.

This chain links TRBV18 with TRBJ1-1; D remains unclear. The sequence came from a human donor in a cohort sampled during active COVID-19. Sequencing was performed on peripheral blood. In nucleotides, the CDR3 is TGTGCCAGCTCACCACGGCCAGAGAACACTGAAGCTTTCTTT. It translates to CASSPRPENTEAFF.